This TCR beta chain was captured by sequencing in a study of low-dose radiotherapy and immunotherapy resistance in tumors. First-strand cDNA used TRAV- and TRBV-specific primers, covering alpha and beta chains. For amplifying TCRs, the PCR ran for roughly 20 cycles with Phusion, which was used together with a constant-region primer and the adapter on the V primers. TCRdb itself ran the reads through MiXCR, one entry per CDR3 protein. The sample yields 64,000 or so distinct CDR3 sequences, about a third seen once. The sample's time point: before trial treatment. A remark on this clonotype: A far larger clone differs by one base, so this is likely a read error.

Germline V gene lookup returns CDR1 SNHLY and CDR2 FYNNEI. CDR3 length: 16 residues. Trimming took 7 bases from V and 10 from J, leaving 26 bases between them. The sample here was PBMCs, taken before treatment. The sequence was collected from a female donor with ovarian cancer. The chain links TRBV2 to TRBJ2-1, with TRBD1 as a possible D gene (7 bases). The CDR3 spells CASNLNRGWRDYEQFF. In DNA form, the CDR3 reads TGTGCCAGCAATCTAAACAGGGGTTGGAGGGATTACGAGCAGTTCTTC.